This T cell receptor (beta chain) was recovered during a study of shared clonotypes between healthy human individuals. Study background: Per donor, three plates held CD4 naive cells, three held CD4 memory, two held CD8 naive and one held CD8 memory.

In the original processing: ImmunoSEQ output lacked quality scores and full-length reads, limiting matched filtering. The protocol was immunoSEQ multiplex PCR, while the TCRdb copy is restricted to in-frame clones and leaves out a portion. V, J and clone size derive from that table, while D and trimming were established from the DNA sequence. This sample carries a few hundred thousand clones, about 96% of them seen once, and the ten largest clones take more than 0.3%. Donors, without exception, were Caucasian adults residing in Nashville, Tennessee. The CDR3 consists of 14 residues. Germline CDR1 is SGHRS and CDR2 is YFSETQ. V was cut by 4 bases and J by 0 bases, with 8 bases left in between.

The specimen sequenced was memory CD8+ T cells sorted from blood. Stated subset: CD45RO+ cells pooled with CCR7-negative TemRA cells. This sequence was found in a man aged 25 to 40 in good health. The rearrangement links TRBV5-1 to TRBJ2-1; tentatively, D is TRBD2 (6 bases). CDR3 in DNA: TGCGCCAGCAGCGGGGGGTTCTCCTACAATGAGCAGTTCTTC. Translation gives CASSGGFSYNEQFF.